One and the same sample provided the 14 T cell receptor beta chains below, sequenced in a study of shared clonotypes between healthy human individuals. The repertoire was sequenced with immunoSEQ multiplex PCR; TCRdb's copy has only in-frame clones and lacks some. The sample comprises some 2,500,000 clones, 93% of which are singletons, and approximately 0.35% rests with the top ten. Source material: naive CD4+ T cells from PBMCs. Described subset: CD45RA+ positively selected. These receptors came from a man aged 18 to 30 in good health. Some clones in this sample may be carry-over from other donors' samples.

This CDR3 is CASSQSGLAGGEQYF. CDR3 DNA: TGCGCCAGCAGCCAATCGGGACTAGCGGGAGGCGAGCAGTACTTC. The V gene is TRBV5-1, the J gene TRBJ2-7; 15 bases match TRBD2. The germline CDR1 and CDR2 sequences are SGHRS and YFSETQ. Trimming at V came to 4 bases and at J to 6 bases, leaving 5 bases not matched to a gene. The CDR3 runs to 15 residues. Full variable domain (rest looked up from reference TRBV5-1 and TRBJ2-7): KAGVTQTPRYLIKTRGQQVTLSCSPISGHRSVSWYQQTPGQGLQFLFEYFSETQRNKGNFPGRFSGRQFSNSRSEMNVSTLELGDSALYLCASSQSGLAGGEQYFGPGTRLTVT.

This clone occurred once. Other DNA sequences in the sample encode the same CDR3. The chain carries TRBV18 and TRBJ2-3; tentatively, D is TRBD1 or TRBD2 (5 bases each). The germline gives CDR1 KGHSH, CDR2 LQKENI. This CDR3 has 15 amino acids. Trimming left V 2 bases short and J 0 bases short, with 9 bases between. CDR3 bases: TGTGCCAGCTCACCATGGGACGGAAGCACAGATACGCAGTATTTT. It translates to CASSPWDGSTDTQYF.

This chain joins TRBV9 and TRBJ2-3; 10 bases line up with TRBD1. CDR1 and CDR2 from the germline V gene are SGDLS and YYNGEE. CDR3 length equals 22 residues. The V and J ends lost 3 bases and 0 bases, in that order; junction bases with no gene match: 22. This CDR3 is CASSARPNTPGQGTGSTDTQYF. The CDR3 DNA reads as TGTGCCAGCAGCGCCCGACCTAATACCCCGGGACAGGGGACGGGGAGCACAGATACGCAGTATTTT.

The rearrangement links TRBV28 to TRBJ1-1; 12 bases line up with TRBD1. The CDR3 is 17 residues long. The V segment lost 5 bases and the J segment 5 bases; nucleotides outside the gene matches: 12. Germline V gives CDR1 MDHEN, CDR2 SYDVKM. The CDR3 sequence: CASSQLPGQGARTEAFF. Here the CDR3 DNA reads TGTGCCAGCAGTCAATTACCGGGACAGGGGGCGCGAACTGAAGCTTTCTTT.

The chain is built from TRBV29-1 and TRBJ2-3, with 9 bases fitting TRBD2. CDR1 is SQVTM, CDR2 ANQGSEA, per germline. The ends lost 6 bases at V and 4 bases at J; junction bases unmatched: 5. This CDR3 is 13 amino acids long. The CDR3 reads CSVKLAGADTQYF. In DNA form, the CDR3 reads TGCAGCGTGAAATTAGCGGGAGCAGATACGCAGTATTTT.

This clone was found once. The chain has TRBV10-3 and TRBJ2-7; 8 positions match TRBD2. V trimming: 8 bases; J trimming: 1 base; junction bases outside the gene matches: 4. Per germline, CDR1 ENHRY and CDR2 SYGVKD. The CDR3 runs to 13 residues. In DNA, the CDR3 is TGTGCCATCGGGGGGACTAGATCCTACGAGCAGTACTTC. It is translated as CAIGGTRSYEQYF.

The chain combines TRBV6-5 with TRBJ1-5; D remains ambiguous. The V and J ends lost 0 bases and 0 bases respectively, with 6 bases between them. The germline V gene has CDR1 MNHEY and CDR2 SVGAGI. The CDR3 extends over 15 amino acids. CDR3 in amino acids: CASSYSWPSNQPQHF. CDR3 bases: TGTGCCAGCAGTTACTCGTGGCCTAGCAATCAGCCCCAGCATTTT.

In this sample, this clone turned up once. The chain recombines TRBV28 with TRBJ1-1; D might be TRBD1 (5 bases). V was shortened by 2 bases and J by 9 bases, with 13 bases between the two germline ends. This CDR3 has 13 amino acids. CDR1 MDHEN and CDR2 SYDVKM come from the germline V gene. CDR3 bases: TGTGCCAGCAGTTTACAGACAGCCTTCAAAGCTTTCTTT. Translation gives CASSLQTAFKAFF.

The rearrangement links TRBV30 to TRBJ2-3, with 10 bases matching TRBD2. Germline assignment: CDR1 GTSNPN and CDR2 SVGIG (reference sequence). Trimming cost V 1 base and J 4 bases; bases outside gene matches: 11. This CDR3 comprises 17 residues. The CDR3 loop reads CAWSGLAGDPVPDTQYF. In DNA, the CDR3 is TGTGCCTGGAGTGGGCTAGCGGGAGATCCCGTTCCAGATACGCAGTATTTT.

The chain carries TRBV29-1 and TRBJ2-3, with D unresolved. V was clipped by 6 bases and J by 0 bases, with 13 bases between them. CDR1 is SQVTM and CDR2 is ANQGSEA in the germline V gene. The CDR3 length is 14 residues. CDR3 loop: CSVLGEASTDTQYF. The CDR3 coding sequence is TGCAGCGTGCTCGGAGAGGCGAGCACAGATACGCAGTATTTT.

The chain joins TRBV25-1 to TRBJ2-2; D is unresolved. The CDR3 totals 16 residues. Trimming pared 0 bases from V and 1 base from J, leaving 9 bases between. Germline-derived CDR1 and CDR2 are MGHDK and SYGVNS. CDR3 sequence reads: CASSEYRLGNTGELFF. CDR3 sequence (DNA): TGTGCCAGCAGTGAATACAGACTGGGGAACACCGGGGAGCTGTTTTTT.

The chain combines TRBV7-3 with TRBJ2-1; 8 bases align to TRBD2. Germline V gives CDR1 SGHTA, CDR2 FQGTGA. There are 14 residues in the CDR3. V was clipped by 0 bases and J by 8 bases; unmatched bases: 3. CDR3 DNA: TGTGCCAGCAGCTTAACTAGCGGGAACGATGAGCAGTTCTTC. Translating gives CASSLTSGNDEQFF.

This clone was seen only once. J is TRBJ2-5 and V is TRBV30; 7 bases fit TRBD1. The J segment lost 5 bases and the V segment lost 5 bases, leaving 11 bases of the junction unmatched. CDR1 GTSNPN and CDR2 SVGIG come from the germline V gene (reference sequence). CDR3 size: 14 residues. DNA for the CDR3: TGTGCCTGGTCTAAAAAAGGGGGCGCTGAGACCCAGTACTTC. Translated: CAWSKKGGAETQYF.

This chain uses TRBV7-9 with TRBJ2-7, with unresolved D. Trimming stripped 5 bases from V and 5 bases from J, with 7 bases between. Germline assignment: CDR1 SEHNR and CDR2 FQNEAQ (reference sequence). The CDR3 has 11 residues. CDR3 sequence: CASSRSHEQYF. The CDR3 nucleotides read TGTGCCAGCAGCAGGTCCCACGAGCAGTACTTC.